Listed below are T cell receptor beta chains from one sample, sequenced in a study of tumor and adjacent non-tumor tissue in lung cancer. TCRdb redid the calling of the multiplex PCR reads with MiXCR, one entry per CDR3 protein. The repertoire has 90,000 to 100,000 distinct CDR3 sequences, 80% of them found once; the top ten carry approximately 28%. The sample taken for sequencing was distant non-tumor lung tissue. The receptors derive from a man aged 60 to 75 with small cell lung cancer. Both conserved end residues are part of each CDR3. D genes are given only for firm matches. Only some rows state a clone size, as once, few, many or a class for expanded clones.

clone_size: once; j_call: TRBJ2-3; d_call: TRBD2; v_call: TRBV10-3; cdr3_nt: TGTGCCATCGGAGCGGGAGTAGGCACAGATACCCATTATTTT; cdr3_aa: CAIGAGVGTDTHYF
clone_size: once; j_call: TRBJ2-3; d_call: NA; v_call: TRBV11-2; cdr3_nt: TGTGCCAGCAGCCCAACTCAAGGAGGGGAAACAGATACGCAGTATTTT; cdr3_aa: CASSPTQGGETDTQYF
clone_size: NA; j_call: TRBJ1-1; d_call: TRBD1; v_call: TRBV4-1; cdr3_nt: TGCACCAGCAGCCAAGCGGGACAGGGGAACACTGAAACTTTCTTT; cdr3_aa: CTSSQAGQGNTETFF
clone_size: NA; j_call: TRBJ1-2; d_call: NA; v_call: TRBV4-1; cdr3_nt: TGCGCCAGCAGCCAACCGAACAGCGTCTATGGCTACTCCTTC; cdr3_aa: CASSQPNSVYGYSF
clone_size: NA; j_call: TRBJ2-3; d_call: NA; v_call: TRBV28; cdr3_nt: TGTGCCACAACCCTCTCGAGGATAGATACGCAGTATTTT; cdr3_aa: CATTLSRIDTQYF
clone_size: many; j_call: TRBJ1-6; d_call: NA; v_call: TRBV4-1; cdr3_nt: TGCGCCAGCAGCCGCCTCGGAGACAGTAATTCACCCCTCCACTTT; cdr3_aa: CASSRLGDSNSPLHF
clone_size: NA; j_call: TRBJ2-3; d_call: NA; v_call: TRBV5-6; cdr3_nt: TGTGCCAGCAACCTGGAAGGGACCACAGGTACGCAGTATTTT; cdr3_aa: CASNLEGTTGTQYF
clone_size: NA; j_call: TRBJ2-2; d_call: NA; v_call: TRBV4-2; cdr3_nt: TGTGCAAGCAGCCATGATCTCAGGGCGAACACCAGGGAGCTGTTTTTT; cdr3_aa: CASSHDLRANTRELFF
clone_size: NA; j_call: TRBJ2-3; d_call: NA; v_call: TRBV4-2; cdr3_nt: TGTGTCAGCAGCCCCGGGGGACCTCTAAGAGATACACAGTATTTT; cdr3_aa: CVSSPGGPLRDTQYF
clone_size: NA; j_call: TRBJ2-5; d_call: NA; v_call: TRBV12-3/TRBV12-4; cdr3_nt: TGTGCCAGCAGTTTAGCGCGGATAGAGACCCAGTACTTC; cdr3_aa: CASSLARIETQYF
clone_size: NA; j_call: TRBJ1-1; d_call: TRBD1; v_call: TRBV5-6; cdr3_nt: TGTGCCAACAGCTTGGGACAGCTTAACACTGAAGCTTTATTT; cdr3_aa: CANSLGQLNTEALF
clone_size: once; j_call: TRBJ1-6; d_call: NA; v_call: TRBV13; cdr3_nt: TGTGCCAGGAGCCAAAACGACGGAAGCTCCTATAATTCGCCCCCCCACTTT; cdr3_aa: CARSQNDGSSYNSPPHF
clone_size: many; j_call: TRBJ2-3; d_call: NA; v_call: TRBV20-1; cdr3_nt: TGCAGTGCCGCGGGGAAGGACAGGCGGGCCCGCACAGATACGCAGTATTTT; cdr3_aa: CSAAGKDRRARTDTQYF
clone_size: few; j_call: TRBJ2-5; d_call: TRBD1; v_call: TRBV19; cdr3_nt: TGTGCCAGTAGTCATAGACGAGGACAGGGAGAAGAGACCCAGTACTTC; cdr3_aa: CASSHRRGQGEETQYF
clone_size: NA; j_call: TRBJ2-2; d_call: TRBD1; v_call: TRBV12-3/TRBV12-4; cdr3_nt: TGTGCCAGCAGTTTAGGGACAGGGGGAAACACCGGGGAGCTGTTGTTT; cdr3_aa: CASSLGTGGNTGELLF
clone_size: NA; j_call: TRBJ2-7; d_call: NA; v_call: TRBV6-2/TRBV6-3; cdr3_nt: TGTGCCAGCAATTACCGCGATAGGGAGTCGGGTTCCTACGAGCTGTACTTC; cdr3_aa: CASNYRDRESGSYELYF
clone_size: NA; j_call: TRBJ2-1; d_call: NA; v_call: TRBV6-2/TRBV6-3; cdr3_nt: TGTGCCAGCAGTACCGATCCTAGCGATGAGCAGTTCTTC; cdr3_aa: CASSTDPSDEQFF
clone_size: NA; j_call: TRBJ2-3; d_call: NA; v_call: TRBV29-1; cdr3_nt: TGCAGTGTTAAACGGGAGCTCACAGATACGCAGTATTTT; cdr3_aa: CSVKRELTDTQYF
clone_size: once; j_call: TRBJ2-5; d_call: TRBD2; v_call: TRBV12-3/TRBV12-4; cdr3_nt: TGTACCAGGAGTCCCTATAGCGGGGGACATGGGACCCAGTACTTC; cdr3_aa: CTRSPYSGGHGTQYF
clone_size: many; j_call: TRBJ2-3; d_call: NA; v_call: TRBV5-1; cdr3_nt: TGCGCCAGCAGCTTGGTTGTGTCGAATACGCAGTATTTT; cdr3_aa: CASSLVVSNTQYF
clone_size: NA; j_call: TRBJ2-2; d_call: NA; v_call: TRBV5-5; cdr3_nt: TGTGCCAACAGCTGGGGGCTGCACACCGGGGAGCTCTTTTTT; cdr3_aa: CANSWGLHTGELFF
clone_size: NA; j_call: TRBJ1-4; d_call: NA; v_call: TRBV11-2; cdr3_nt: TGTGCCATCAGCTTACAGACAGGACATAATGAAGAACTGTTTTTT; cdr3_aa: CAISLQTGHNEELFF
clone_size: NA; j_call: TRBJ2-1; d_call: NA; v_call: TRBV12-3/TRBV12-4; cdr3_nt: TGTGCCTGCAGTTTAGTCGGGAGCGCTAATGAGCAGTTCTTC; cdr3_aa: CACSLVGSANEQFF
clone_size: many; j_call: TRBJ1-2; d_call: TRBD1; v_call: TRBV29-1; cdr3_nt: TGCAGCGTTGGTGGGGGAGACAGGGATTGGTATGGCTACACCTTC; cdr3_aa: CSVGGGDRDWYGYTF
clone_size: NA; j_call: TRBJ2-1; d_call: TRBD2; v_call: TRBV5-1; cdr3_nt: TGCGCTAGCAGCTTGGAGTGTAGCGGGAGGAATGAGCAGTTCTTC; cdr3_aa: CASSLECSGRNEQFF
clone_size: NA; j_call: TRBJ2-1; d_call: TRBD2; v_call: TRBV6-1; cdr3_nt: TGTGCCAGCAGCTTTCAAGGGGAGGGTGCTTACAATGAACAGTTCTTC; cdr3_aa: CASSFQGEGAYNEQFF
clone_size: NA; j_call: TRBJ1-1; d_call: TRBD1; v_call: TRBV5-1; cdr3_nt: TGCGCCAGCAGCAGGGGACAGGGGGTAGGGAACATTGTAGCTTTCTTT; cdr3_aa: CASSRGQGVGNIVAFF
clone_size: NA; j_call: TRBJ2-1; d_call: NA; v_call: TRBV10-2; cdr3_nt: TGCGCCATCTTCGAGACTGGCCAGGGTGAGCAGTCCTTC; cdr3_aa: CAIFETGQGEQSF
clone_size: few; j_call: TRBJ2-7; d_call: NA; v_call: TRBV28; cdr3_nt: TGTGCCAGCAGCCCCCGGGGGCAAAGCTACGAGCAGTACTTC; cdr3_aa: CASSPRGQSYEQYF
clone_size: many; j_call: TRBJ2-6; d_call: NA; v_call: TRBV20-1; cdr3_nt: TGCAGTGCTAGGACAGTCTCCTCTGGGGCCAACGTCCTGACTTTC; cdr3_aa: CSARTVSSGANVLTF
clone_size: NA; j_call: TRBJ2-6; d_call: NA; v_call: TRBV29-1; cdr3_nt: TGCAGCGTTACCGAGACGTGGGGCTCTGGTGCCAACGTCCTGACTTTC; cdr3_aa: CSVTETWGSGANVLTF
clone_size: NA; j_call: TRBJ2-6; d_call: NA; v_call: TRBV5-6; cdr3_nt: TGTGCCAGCAGCTTGCTTTGGAACTCTGGGGCCAACGTTCGGACTTTC; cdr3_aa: CASSLLWNSGANVRTF
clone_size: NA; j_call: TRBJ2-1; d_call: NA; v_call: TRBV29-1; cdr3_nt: TGCAGCATTGCCGGCCAAGCGGTTTCCTACAATGAGCAGTTCTTC; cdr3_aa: CSIAGQAVSYNEQFF
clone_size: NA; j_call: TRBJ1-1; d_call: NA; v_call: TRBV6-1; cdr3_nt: TGTGCCAGCAGTGAACGCGACGAAATTGGGACTGAAGTCTTCTTT; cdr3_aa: CASSERDEIGTEVFF
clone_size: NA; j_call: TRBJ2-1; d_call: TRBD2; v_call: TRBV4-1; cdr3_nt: TGCGCCAGCAGACCGGGACTAGCGGGAAGCCCGAGCTCCTATAATGAGCAGTTCTTC; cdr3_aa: CASRPGLAGSPSSYNEQFF
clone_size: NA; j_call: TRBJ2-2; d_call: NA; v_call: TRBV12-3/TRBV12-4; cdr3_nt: TGTGCCAGCACTTTGAGGGTAGCGGTTTCCGGGGAGCTGTTTTTT; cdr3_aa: CASTLRVAVSGELFF
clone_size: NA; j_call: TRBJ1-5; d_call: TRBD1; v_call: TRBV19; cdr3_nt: TGTGCCAGTAAGTTCAGGACAGGCATTAATCAGCCCCAGCATTTT; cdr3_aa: CASKFRTGINQPQHF
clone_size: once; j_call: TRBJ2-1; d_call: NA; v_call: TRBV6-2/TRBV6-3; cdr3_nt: TGTGACACCTCACCCCAGGACTCCTCCTACAATAAGCAGTTCTTC; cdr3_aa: CDTSPQDSSYNKQFF
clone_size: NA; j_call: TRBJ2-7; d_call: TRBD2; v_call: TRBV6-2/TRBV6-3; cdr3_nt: TGTATCAGTAAGATAGCGGGAGCCCCTATGGAGCAGTACTTC; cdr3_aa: CISKIAGAPMEQYF
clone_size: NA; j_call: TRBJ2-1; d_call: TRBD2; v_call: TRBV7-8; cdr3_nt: TGTACCAGCAGCTGGGTAGCGGGAGGCGCCAATGAGCAGTTCTTC; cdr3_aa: CTSSWVAGGANEQFF
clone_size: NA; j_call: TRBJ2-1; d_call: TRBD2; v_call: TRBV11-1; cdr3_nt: TGTGCCAGCATCTCAGAATCGAGGACTAGCGGGAGTGGTAGTGAGCTGTTCTTC; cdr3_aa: CASISESRTSGSGSELFF
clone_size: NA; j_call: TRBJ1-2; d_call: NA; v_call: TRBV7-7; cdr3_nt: TGTGCTAGCAGCTTAACCAGGGGCGGGTGGTACTATGGCTACACCTTC; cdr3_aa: CASSLTRGGWYYGYTF
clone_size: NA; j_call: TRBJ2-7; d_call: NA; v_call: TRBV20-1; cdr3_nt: TGTAGTGCTAGCGCATGCGTTTTCTACGAGCAGTACTTC; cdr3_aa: CSASACVFYEQYF
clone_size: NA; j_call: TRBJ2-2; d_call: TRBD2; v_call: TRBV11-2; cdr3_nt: TGTGCCAGCAATGGTAGCGGGAACACCGAGGAGCTGTTATTT; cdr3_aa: CASNGSGNTEELLF
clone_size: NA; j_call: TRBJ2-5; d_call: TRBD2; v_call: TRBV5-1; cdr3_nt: TGCGCCAGCAGTATAGCGGGAGCGGGACAAGAGACCCAGTACTTC; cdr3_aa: CASSIAGAGQETQYF
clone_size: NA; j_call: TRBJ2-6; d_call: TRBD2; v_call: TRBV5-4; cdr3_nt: TGTGTCAACAGCTTGGGGGGGTGGTCTGGGGCCAACGTCCTGACTTTC; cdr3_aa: CVNSLGGWSGANVLTF